The rows below give T cell receptor beta chains drawn from one sample of a study of T cell responses to AZD1222 COVID-19 vaccine. This table comes from immunoSEQ multiplex PCR, and its TCRdb copy is limited to in-frame clones, with some not included. The table shows some 150,000 clones, with more than 80% occurring only once. This specimen was peripheral blood, taken on day 0 of MenACWY control vaccination. The source of these receptors is an adult in good health. Each CDR3 is given with its conserved first and last residue. The D gene is left open where the match is weak. Size is stated for part of the rows, as once, few or many counts, or as a class when the clone is expanded.

.,TRBV27,.,TRBJ2-7,TGTGCCAGCAGTTCGAAAGAACCCTACGGGCAGTACTTC,CASSSKEPYGQYF
few,TRBV4-2,TRBD2,TRBJ2-2,TGTGCCAGCAGCCAAGAGGGAAGCGGGGGGTCCGACACCGGGGAGCTGTTTTTT,CASSQEGSGGSDTGELFF
.,TRBV4-3,TRBD1,TRBJ1-2,TGCGCCAGCAGCGATGGTCTTGCGACAGGGGGTCCCGGCTACACCTTC,CASSDGLATGGPGYTF
.,TRBV27,.,TRBJ1-6,TGTGCCAGCAGTTTAACGGGCTCCTATAATTCACCCCTCCACTTT,CASSLTGSYNSPLHF
.,TRBV19,.,TRBJ1-4,TGTGCCAGCCGGGGGGGGGCGAGGTTTAATGAAAAACTGTTTTTT,CASRGGARFNEKLFF
.,TRBV5-6,.,TRBJ2-4,TGTGCCAGCAGCTTGGAGGGAGCCAAAAACATTCAGTACTTC,CASSLEGAKNIQYF
.,TRBV11-2,TRBD1,TRBJ2-2,TGTGCCAGCAGTCAGGGGGACAGATACACCGGGGAGCTGTTTTTT,CASSQGDRYTGELFF
few,TRBV3-1/TRBV3-2,.,TRBJ1-5,TGTGCCAGCAGCCAAGGGCCAATTAGCAATCAGCCCCAGCATTTT,CASSQGPISNQPQHF
once,TRBV14,TRBD1,TRBJ1-2,TGTGCCAGCAAGTTAAGGACAGGGCCCGCTTGCTATGGCTACACCTTC,CASKLRTGPACYGYTF
once,TRBV14,TRBD1,TRBJ2-3,TGTGCCAGCAGCCTTAACACAGGGGCCCGCACAGATACGCAGTATTTT,CASSLNTGARTDTQYF
.,TRBV23-1,.,TRBJ1-2,TGCGCCAGCAGTCCCCCAGGCGTGGATGCCTTC,CASSPPGVDAF
.,TRBV18,.,TRBJ2-5,TGTGCCAGCTCACCGAGGGAGACCCAGTACTTC,CASSPRETQYF
.,TRBV5-5,.,TRBJ2-5,TGTGCCAGCAGCTTGTTTGCGAATCCCCAAGAGACCCAGTACTTC,CASSLFANPQETQYF
.,TRBV10-3,.,TRBJ2-5,TGTGCCATCAGGCCTTCCCTCGAGAGGGAGACCCAGTACTTC,CAIRPSLERETQYF
.,TRBV25-1,TRBD1,TRBJ2-1,TGTGCCAGCAGTGGACAGGGAATTGGGGAGCAGTTCTTC,CASSGQGIGEQFF
.,TRBV6-1,TRBD2,TRBJ2-2,TGTGCCAGCAGTGACCTTTTGGGAGGGACCGGGGAGCTGTTTTTT,CASSDLLGGTGELFF
few,TRBV7-2,.,TRBJ1-5,TGTGCCAGCAGCCCTAATGGCAATCAGCCCCAGCATTTT,CASSPNGNQPQHF
.,TRBV7-6,TRBD2,TRBJ2-3,TGTGCCAGCAGCTTAATAAGCGGGAGGGCCCAGGCAGATACGCAGTATTTT,CASSLISGRAQADTQYF
.,TRBV6-1,.,TRBJ2-7,TGTGCCAGCAGTGACGGGCGGGCAGCACCAAGCGAGCAGTACTTC,CASSDGRAAPSEQYF
.,TRBV7-9,.,TRBJ1-2,TGTGCCAGCAGCTTAGCGGTGGCAGGGGATAACTATGGCTACACCTTC,CASSLAVAGDNYGYTF
.,TRBV2,.,TRBJ1-2,TGTGCCAGCAGTCAAGAAAACTATGGCTACACCTTC,CASSQENYGYTF
once,TRBV2,.,TRBJ2-3,TGTGCCAGCGAAGGGGCCACAGATACGCAGTATTTT,CASEGATDTQYF
.,TRBV11-2,.,TRBJ1-2,TGTGCCAGCAGCTTAGTCGGGTCAGGGATAGGCTACACCTTC,CASSLVGSGIGYTF
.,TRBV7-9,.,TRBJ1-6,TGTGCCAGCAGCGCACAGGTTTCTAATTCACCCCTCCACTTT,CASSAQVSNSPLHF
.,TRBV5-1,TRBD2,TRBJ2-1,TGCGCCAGCAGCCCCCAGAGCGGGATCTCCTACAATGAGCAGTTCTTC,CASSPQSGISYNEQFF
.,TRBV11-2,.,TRBJ1-1,TGTGCCAGCAGCTTAGATGAAGCTTTCTTT,CASSLDEAFF
.,TRBV6-5,.,TRBJ2-7,TGTGCCAGCATCCAGGGTTGGCGCGAGCAGTACTTC,CASIQGWREQYF
.,TRBV5-8,TRBD2,TRBJ2-1,TGTGCCAGCAGCTCCATTTTACTAGCGGGATCGAATGAGCAGTTCTTC,CASSSILLAGSNEQFF
.,TRBV7-8,TRBD1,TRBJ1-5,TGTGCCAGCAGCTTCAGGGACAGGAGCAATCAGCCCCAGCATTTT,CASSFRDRSNQPQHF
.,TRBV7-9,TRBD1,TRBJ1-5,TGTGCCAGCAGCCCCCAGACAGGGGATCAGCCCCAGCATTTT,CASSPQTGDQPQHF
.,TRBV18,TRBD1,TRBJ1-1,TGTGCCAGCTCACCGGATACAGGGGCAAGACAAGAAGCTTTCTTT,CASSPDTGARQEAFF
.,TRBV2,.,TRBJ1-5,TGTGCCAGCAGTGACTTCCGGGTCCCGAATCAGCCCCAGCATTTT,CASSDFRVPNQPQHF
.,TRBV5-4,.,TRBJ1-1,TGTGCCAGCAGCTTCCAGGTGCCGAACACTGAAGCTTTCTTT,CASSFQVPNTEAFF
.,TRBV6-5,.,TRBJ1-3,TGTGCCAGCAGTTATCGCGAGATTGGAAACACCATATATTTT,CASSYREIGNTIYF
.,TRBV5-4,.,TRBJ2-2,TGTGCCAGCAGCTTTTCCTGGACTGCGAACACCGGGGAGCTGTTTTTT,CASSFSWTANTGELFF